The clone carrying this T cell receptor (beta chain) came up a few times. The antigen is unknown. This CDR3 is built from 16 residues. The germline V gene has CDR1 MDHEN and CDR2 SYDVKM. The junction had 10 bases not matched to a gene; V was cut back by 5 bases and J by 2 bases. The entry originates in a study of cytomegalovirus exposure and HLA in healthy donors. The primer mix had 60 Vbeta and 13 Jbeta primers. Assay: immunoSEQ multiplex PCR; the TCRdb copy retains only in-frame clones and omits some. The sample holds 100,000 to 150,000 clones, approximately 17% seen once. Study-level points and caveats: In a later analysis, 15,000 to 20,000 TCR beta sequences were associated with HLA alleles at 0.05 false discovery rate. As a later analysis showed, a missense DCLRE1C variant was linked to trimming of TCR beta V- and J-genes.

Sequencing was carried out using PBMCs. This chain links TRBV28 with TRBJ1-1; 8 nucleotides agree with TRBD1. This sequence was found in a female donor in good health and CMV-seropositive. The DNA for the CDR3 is TGTGCCAGCAGTAAAGACAGGGGTTTTACCAACACTGAAGCTTTCTTT. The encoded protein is CASSKDRGFTNTEAFF.